This passage covers 12 T cell receptor beta chains from one sample sequenced in a study of blood T cells in healthy people across ages. With a J-beta primer mix and a sample-barcoded 5' primer, a second PCR ran about 7 to 12 cycles. Via MiXCR, TCRdb re-called the 5' RACE reads, giving one row per CDR3 protein. This table holds roughly 1.6 million distinct CDR3 sequences, roughly 30% found once. Sequencing was done on a sample of blood. These receptors all come from a woman aged 25 to 45 in good health.

In this sample, this clonotype turned up many times. The rearrangement uses TRBV2 and TRBJ2-7; TRBD2 aligns across 10 bases. The CDR3 loop spans 17 amino acids. Unmatched junction bases numbered 7, after V lost 2 bases and J lost 0 bases. Germline V lookup: CDR1 SNHLY, CDR2 FYNNEI. The CDR3 coding sequence is TGTGCCAGCAGTGAAAGCCTAGCGGGGGCCGGCTCCTACGAGCAGTACTTC. Its translation: CASSESLAGAGSYEQYF.

This clonotype has just one count. The chain links TRBV5-1 to TRBJ2-1; D is undetermined. This CDR3 region has 13 residues. Germline V CDR1 and CDR2: SGHRS, YFSETQ. The V end was cut by 0 bases, the J end by 7 bases, with 8 bases between. CDR3 coding DNA: TGCGCCAGCAGCTTGGCCGAGTTGAATGAGCAGTTCTTC. This gives the protein CASSLAELNEQFF.

This clonotype came up many times. The rearrangement links TRBV29-1 to TRBJ2-3; 11 bases align to TRBD1. Trimming removed 7 bases from V and 4 bases from J; junction bases left unmatched: 7. Per germline, CDR1 SQVTM and CDR2 ANQGSEA. The CDR3 spans 14 residues. The CDR3 nucleotides read TGCAGCGCCATGGGACAGGGGGGTTCAGATACGCAGTATTTT. It specifies CSAMGQGGSDTQYF.

This clonotype was found a few times. The chain recombines TRBV10-1 with TRBJ2-3; either TRBD1 or TRBD2 may supply D (5 bases each). This CDR3 region has 14 residues. Trimming stripped 6 bases from V and 6 bases from J, with 16 bases between. Germline lookup yields CDR1 WNHNN and CDR2 SYGVQD (reference sequence). This CDR3 is CASSEGVGADTQYF. The CDR3 DNA reads TGCGCCAGCAGCGAGGGAGTTGGGGCGGATACGCAGTATTTT.

The rearrangement joins TRBV9 to TRBJ1-5, with D uncertain. Germline V CDR1 and CDR2: SGDLS, YYNGEE. V was cut by 3 bases and J by 4 bases, with 14 bases left in between. This CDR3 has 15 amino acids. The CDR3 sequence is CASSASGKANQPQHF. The CDR3 nucleotides are TGTGCCAGCAGCGCCAGCGGGAAGGCAAATCAGCCCCAGCATTTT.

The chain has TRBV11-2 and TRBJ2-3, with 7 bases that match TRBD2. The CDR3 extends over 16 amino acids. V dropped 5 bases and J dropped 1; count of bases not matched to a gene: 9. Germline V gene lookup returns CDR1 SGHAT and CDR2 FQNNGV. CDR3 nucleotides: TGTGCCAGCAGCACCGGGACTACAATAGGCACAGATACGCAGTATTTT. Encoded protein: CASSTGTTIGTDTQYF.

This clonotype was seen only once. This chain connects TRBV2 to TRBJ1-2; D is unclear. Germline V lookup: CDR1 SNHLY, CDR2 FYNNEI. Trimming pared 7 bases from V and 2 bases from J, leaving 11 bases between. The CDR3 has 13 amino acids. CDR3 amino acids: CASNHPGNYGYTF. CDR3 DNA sequence: TGTGCCAGCAACCACCCCGGGAACTATGGCTACACCTTC.

The CDR3 loop is CASSLASGLAETQYF. CDR3 DNA: TGTGCCAGCAGCTTAGCATCGGGACTGGCAGAGACCCAGTACTTC. The rearrangement links TRBV11-2 to TRBJ2-5; a weak D match, TRBD2 (6 bases). Germline CDR1 and CDR2: SGHAT and FQNNGV. The CDR3 sequence is 15 residues long. Trimming cost V 1 base and J 4 bases, with 13 bases left between them.

The V call is TRBV30, the J call TRBJ2-7; TRBD2 matches at 10 bases. Per germline, CDR1 GTSNPN and CDR2 SVGIG (reference sequence). This CDR3 has 16 residues. J lost 2 bases, V lost 4 bases, and 11 bases had no gene match. CDR3 in amino acids: CAWNEASGSQTYEQYF. CDR3 bases: TGTGCCTGGAATGAGGCTAGCGGGAGTCAGACCTACGAGCAGTACTTC.

The gene calls are TRBV4-1 and TRBJ2-3; weak D call: TRBD1 (5 bases). The length of the CDR3 is 15 residues. V shed 0 bases and J shed 2 bases, with 9 bases lying between them. Germline V gene sequence: CDR1 MGHRA, CDR2 YSYEKL. The CDR3 loop is CASSQEAGYTDTQYF. CDR3 DNA sequence: TGCGCCAGCAGCCAAGAGGCAGGGTACACAGATACGCAGTATTTT.

This clonotype was detected many times. This rearrangement joins TRBV29-1 to TRBJ2-3, with 9 bases matching TRBD1. The CDR3 runs to 15 residues. Germline assignment: CDR1 SQVTM and CDR2 ANQGSEA. Unmatched junction bases numbered 9, after V lost 8 bases and J lost 0 bases. The CDR3 sequence: CSHDWTGESTDTQYF. In DNA form, the CDR3 reads TGCAGCCACGACTGGACAGGGGAAAGCACAGATACGCAGTATTTT.

The chain combines TRBV5-1 with TRBJ2-1; D might be TRBD2 (5 bases). Trimming took 3 bases from V and 0 from J, leaving 13 bases between them. The CDR3 spans 16 residues. Per the germline V gene, CDR1 is SGHRS and CDR2 is YFSETQ. CDR3 region: CASSSRLGSSYNEQFF. The CDR3 bases are TGCGCCAGCAGCTCACGACTTGGGAGCTCCTACAATGAGCAGTTCTTC.